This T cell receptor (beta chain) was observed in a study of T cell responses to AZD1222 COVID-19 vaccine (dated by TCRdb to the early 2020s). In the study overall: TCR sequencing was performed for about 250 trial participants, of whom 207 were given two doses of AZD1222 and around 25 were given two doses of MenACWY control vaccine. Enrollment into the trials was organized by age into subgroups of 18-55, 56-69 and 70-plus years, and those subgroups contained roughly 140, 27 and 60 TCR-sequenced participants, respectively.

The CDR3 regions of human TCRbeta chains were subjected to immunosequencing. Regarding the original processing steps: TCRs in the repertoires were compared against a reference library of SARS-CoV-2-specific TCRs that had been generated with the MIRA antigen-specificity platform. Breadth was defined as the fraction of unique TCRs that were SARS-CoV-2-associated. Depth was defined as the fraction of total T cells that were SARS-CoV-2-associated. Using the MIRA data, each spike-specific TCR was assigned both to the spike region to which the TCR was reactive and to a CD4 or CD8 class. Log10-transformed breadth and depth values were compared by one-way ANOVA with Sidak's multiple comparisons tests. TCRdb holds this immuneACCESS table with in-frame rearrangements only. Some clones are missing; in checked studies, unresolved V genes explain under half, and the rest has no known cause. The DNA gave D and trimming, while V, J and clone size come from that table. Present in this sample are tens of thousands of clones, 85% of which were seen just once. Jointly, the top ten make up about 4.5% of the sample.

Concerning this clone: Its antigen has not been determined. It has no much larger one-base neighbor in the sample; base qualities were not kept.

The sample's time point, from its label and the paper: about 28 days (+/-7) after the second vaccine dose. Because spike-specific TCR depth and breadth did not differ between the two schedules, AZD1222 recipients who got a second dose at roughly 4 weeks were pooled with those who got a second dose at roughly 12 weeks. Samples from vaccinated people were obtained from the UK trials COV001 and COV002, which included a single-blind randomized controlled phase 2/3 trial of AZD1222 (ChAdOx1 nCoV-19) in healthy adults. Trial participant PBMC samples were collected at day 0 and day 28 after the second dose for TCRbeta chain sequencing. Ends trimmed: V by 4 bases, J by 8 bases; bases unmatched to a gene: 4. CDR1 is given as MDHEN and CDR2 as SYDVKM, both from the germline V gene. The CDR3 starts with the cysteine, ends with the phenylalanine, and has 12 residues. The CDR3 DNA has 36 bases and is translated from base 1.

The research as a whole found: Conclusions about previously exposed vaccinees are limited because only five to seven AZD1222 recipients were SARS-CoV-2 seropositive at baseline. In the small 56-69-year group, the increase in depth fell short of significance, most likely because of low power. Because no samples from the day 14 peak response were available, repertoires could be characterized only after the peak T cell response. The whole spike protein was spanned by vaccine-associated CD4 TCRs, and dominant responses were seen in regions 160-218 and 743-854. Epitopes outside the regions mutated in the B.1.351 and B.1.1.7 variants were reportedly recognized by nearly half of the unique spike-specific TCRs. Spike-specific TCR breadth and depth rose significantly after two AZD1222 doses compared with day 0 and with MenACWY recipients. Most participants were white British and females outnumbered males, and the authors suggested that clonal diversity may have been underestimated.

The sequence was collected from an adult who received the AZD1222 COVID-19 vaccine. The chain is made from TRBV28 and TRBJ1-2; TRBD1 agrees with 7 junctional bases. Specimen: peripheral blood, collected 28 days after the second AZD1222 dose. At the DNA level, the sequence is TGTGCCAGCAGTTCCACAGGGGACGGCTACACCTTC. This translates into CASSSTGDGYTF.